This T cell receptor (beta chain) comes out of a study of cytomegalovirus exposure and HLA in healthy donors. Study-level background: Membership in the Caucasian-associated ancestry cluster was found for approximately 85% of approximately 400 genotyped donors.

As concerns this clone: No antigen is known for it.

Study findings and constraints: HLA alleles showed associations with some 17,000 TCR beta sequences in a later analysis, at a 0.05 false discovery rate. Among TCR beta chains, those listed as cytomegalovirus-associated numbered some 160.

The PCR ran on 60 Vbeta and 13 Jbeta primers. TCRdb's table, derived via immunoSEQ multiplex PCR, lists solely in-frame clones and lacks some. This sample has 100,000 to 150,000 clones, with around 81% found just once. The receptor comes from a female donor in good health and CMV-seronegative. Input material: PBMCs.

The CDR3, as DNA: TGTGCCATCAGTGATGGGCTGTTGGTCCCTGAAGCTTTCTTT. Residues: CAISDGLLVPEAFF. This chain joins TRBV10-3 and TRBJ1-1; D gene ambiguous. The CDR3 length is 14 residues. Germline CDR1 reads ENHRY; CDR2 reads SYGVKD. Deletions cut 3 bases from V and 6 bases from J, with 14 bases between.